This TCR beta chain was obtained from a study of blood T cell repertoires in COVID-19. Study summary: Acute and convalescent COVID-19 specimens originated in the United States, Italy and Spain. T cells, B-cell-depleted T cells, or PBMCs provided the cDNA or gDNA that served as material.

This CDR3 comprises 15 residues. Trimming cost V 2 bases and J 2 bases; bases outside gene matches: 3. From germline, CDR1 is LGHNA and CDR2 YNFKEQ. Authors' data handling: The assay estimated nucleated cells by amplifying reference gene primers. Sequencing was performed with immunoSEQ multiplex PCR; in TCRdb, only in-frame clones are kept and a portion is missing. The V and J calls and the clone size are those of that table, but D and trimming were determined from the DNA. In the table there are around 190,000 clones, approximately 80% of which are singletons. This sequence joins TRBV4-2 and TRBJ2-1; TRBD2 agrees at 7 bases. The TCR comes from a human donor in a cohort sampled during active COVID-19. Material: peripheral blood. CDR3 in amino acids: CASSQSGTTYNEQFF. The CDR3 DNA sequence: TGTGCCAGCAGCCAAAGCGGGACTACCTACAATGAGCAGTTCTTC.